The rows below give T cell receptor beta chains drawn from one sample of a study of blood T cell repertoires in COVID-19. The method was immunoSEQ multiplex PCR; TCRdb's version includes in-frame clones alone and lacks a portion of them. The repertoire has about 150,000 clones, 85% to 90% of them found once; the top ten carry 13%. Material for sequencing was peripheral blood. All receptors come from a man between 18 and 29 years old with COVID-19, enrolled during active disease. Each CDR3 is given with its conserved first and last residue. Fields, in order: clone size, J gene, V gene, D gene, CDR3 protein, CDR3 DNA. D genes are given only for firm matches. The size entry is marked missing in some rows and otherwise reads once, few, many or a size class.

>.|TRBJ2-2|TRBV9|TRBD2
CASSPRFGGRSGTGELFF
TGTGCCAGCAGCCCTAGGTTTGGCGGGAGATCCGGCACCGGGGAGCTGTTTTTT
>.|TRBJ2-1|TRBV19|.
CASSAGGGYNEQFF
TGTGCCAGTTCGGCCGGGGGTGGTTACAATGAGCAGTTCTTC
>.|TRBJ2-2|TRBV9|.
CASSPMSGELFF
TGTGCCAGCAGCCCCATGAGCGGGGAGCTGTTTTTT
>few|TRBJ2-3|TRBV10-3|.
CAISEGENYDTQYF
TGTGCCATCAGTGAGGGGGAGAATTATGATACGCAGTATTTT
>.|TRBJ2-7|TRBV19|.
CASKQAGNSYEQYF
TGTGCCAGTAAGCAGGCAGGGAACTCCTACGAGCAGTACTTC
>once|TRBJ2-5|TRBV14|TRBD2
CASSQDVGLAGVETQYF
TGTGCCAGCAGCCAAGATGTCGGACTAGCGGGAGTAGAGACCCAGTACTTC
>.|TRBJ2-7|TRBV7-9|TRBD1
CASSLGDRGYEQYF
TGTGCCAGCAGCTTAGGGGACAGGGGCTACGAGCAGTACTTC
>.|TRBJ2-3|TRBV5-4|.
CASSWRRERDTQYF
TGTGCCAGCAGTTGGCGCCGGGAGAGAGATACGCAGTATTTT
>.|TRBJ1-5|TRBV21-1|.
CASRRWGGRNSNQPQHF
TGTGCCAGCAGGAGGTGGGGGGGGAGGAATAGCAATCAGCCCCAGCATTTT
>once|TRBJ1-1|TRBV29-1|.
CSVEGVLNTEAFF
TGCAGCGTTGAAGGAGTCTTGAACACTGAAGCTTTCTTT
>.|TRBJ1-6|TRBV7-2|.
CASSYEQGAYSPLHF
TGTGCCAGCAGCTACGAACAGGGAGCCTATTCACCCCTCCACTTT
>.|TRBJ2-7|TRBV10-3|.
CAISGGNEQYF
TGTGCCATCTCAGGAGGGAACGAGCAGTACTTC
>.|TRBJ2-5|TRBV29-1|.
CSVVEETQYF
TGCAGCGTTGTGGAGGAGACCCAGTACTTC
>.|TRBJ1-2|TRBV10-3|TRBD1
CAIKQDRDGYTF
TGTGCCATCAAACAGGACAGGGATGGCTACACCTTC
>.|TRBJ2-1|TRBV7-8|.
CASSARQELYNEQFF
TGTGCCAGCAGCGCCCGACAGGAACTCTACAATGAGCAGTTCTTC
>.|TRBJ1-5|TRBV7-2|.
CASSSPGGVHQPQHF
TGTGCCAGCAGCTCCCCCGGCGGGGTTCATCAGCCCCAGCATTTT
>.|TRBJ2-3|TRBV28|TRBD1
CASSQLGGDRGRDTQYF
TGTGCCAGCAGTCAACTTGGGGGGGACAGGGGGCGAGATACGCAGTATTTT
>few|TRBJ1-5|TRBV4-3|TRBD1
CASSLGTGHQPQHF
TGCGCCAGCAGCCTAGGGACAGGGCATCAGCCCCAGCATTTT
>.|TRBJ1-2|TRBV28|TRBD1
CASSLGTGGYTF
TGTGCCAGCAGTTTAGGGACAGGTGGCTACACCTTC
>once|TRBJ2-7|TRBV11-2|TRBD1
CASSLGTGAYEQYF
TGTGCCAGCAGCTTGGGGACAGGGGCCTACGAGCAGTACTTC
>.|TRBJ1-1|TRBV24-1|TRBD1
CATSDADRDTEAFF
TGTGCCACCAGTGATGCGGACAGGGACACTGAAGCTTTCTTT
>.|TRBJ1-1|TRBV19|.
CASSIKLGRKNTEAFF
TGTGCCAGTAGTATAAAACTTGGCAGGAAGAACACTGAAGCTTTCTTT
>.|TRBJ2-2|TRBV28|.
CASNWLTNTGELFF
TGTGCCAGCAATTGGCTGACGAACACCGGGGAGCTGTTTTTT
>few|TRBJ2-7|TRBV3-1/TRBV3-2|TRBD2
CASSSSSGRKYEQYF
TGTGCCAGCAGCTCCAGTAGCGGGAGAAAGTACGAGCAGTACTTC
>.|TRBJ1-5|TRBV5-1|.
CASSPMPNQPQHF
TGCGCCAGCAGCCCTATGCCCAATCAGCCCCAGCATTTT
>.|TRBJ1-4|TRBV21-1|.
CANTGDTATNEKLFF
TGTGCCAACACCGGGGACACCGCAACTAATGAAAAACTGTTTTTT
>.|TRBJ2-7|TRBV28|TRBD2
CASRAGGEQYF
TGTGCCAGCAGGGCGGGGGGCGAGCAGTACTTC
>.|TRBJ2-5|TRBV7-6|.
CASSLAFGQEETQYF
TGTGCCAGCAGCTTAGCGTTTGGCCAGGAAGAGACCCAGTACTTC
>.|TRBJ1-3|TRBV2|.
CASRLDSSSGNTIYF
TGTGCCAGCAGGCTAGACAGCAGCTCTGGAAACACCATATATTTT
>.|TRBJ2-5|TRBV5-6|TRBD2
CASSFPSGIGETQYF
TGTGCCAGCAGCTTCCCTAGCGGGATTGGAGAGACCCAGTACTTC
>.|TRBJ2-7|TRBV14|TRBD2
CASSQEIPSGRRNEQYF
TGTGCCAGCAGCCAAGAAATCCCTAGCGGGAGACGCAACGAGCAGTACTTC
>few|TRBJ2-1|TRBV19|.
CASSNQGSRNEQFF
TGTGCCAGTAGTAACCAGGGTAGTCGCAATGAGCAGTTCTTC
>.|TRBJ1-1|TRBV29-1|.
CSVEEASNTEAFF
TGCAGCGTTGAAGAGGCCTCTAACACTGAAGCTTTCTTT
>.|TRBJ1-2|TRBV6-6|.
CASSYRENYGYTF
TGTGCCAGCAGTTATCGGGAAAACTATGGCTACACCTTC
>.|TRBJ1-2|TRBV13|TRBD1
CASSSIAGQEDYGYTF
TGTGCCAGCAGCTCAATTGCGGGACAGGAAGACTATGGCTACACCTTC
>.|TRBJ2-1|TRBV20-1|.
CSARDVSEQFF
TGCAGTGCTAGAGATGTATCTGAGCAGTTCTTC
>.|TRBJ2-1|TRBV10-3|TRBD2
CAISLKWGLAGGFVNNEQFF
TGTGCCATCAGTCTAAAGTGGGGACTAGCGGGAGGGTTCGTAAACAATGAGCAGTTCTTC
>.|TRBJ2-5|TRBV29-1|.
CSVDVGGLQETQYF
TGCAGCGTTGATGTAGGGGGTCTACAAGAGACCCAGTACTTC
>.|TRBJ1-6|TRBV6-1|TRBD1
CASSESADRDVPLHF
TGTGCCAGCAGTGAAAGTGCGGACAGGGACGTACCCCTCCACTTT
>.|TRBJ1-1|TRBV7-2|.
CASSLAGFTEAFF
TGTGCCAGCAGCTTAGCCGGGTTCACTGAAGCTTTCTTT
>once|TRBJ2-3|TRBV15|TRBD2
CATSRELLATDTQYF
TGTGCCACCAGCAGAGAATTACTAGCGACAGATACGCAGTATTTT